This TCR beta chain was sequenced during a study of blood T cell repertoires in COVID-19. Whole-study context: PBMCs, B-cell-depleted T cells, or T cells provided the cDNA or gDNA that made up the material.

The germline V gene encodes CDR1 MNHEY and CDR2 SMNVEV (reference sequence). Losses at the gene ends were 5 bases for V and 2 bases for J; bases not matched to a gene: 0. This CDR3 spans 13 amino acids. Source study methods: Estimates of nucleated cell counts were drawn from the amplification of reference gene primers. The table came from immunoSEQ multiplex PCR; TCRdb's copy has only in-frame clones and leaves some out. Clone size and V and J calls were adopted from that table, with D and trimming inferred from the DNA. The repertoire holds 99,000 or so clones, about 86% seen once, with around 2% in the top ten. Recruited during active infection, patients (from Seattle) were subsequently followed longitudinally.

Sequencing was performed on peripheral blood. This TCR derives from a man aged 50 to 60 with COVID-19, enrolled during active disease. V is TRBV27 and J is TRBJ2-1, with 7 bases matching TRBD1. CDR3: CASSQGAYNEQFF. In nucleotides, the CDR3 is TGTGCCAGCAGTCAGGGGGCCTACAATGAGCAGTTCTTC.